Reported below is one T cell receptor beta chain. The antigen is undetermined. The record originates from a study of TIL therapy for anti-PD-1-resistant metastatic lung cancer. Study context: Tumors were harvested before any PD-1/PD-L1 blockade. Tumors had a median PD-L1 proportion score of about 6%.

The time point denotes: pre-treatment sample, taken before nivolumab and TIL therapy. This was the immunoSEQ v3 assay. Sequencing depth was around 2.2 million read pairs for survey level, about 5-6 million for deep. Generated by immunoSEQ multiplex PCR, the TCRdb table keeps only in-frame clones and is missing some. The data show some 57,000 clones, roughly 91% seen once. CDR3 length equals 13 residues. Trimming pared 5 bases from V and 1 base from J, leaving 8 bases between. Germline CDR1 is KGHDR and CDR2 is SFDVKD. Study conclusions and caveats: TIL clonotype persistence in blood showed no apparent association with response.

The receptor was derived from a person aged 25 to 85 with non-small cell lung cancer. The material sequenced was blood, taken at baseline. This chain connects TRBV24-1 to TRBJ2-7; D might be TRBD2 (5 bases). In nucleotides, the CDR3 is TGTGCCACCAGTGCATCGGGGTCCTACGAGCAGTACTTC. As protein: CATSASGSYEQYF.